These 25 T cell receptor beta chains were all obtained from the same sample, sequenced in a study of beta chain features in type 1 diabetes. Study-wide results and caveats: Moderate yet significant TCRB CDR3 shortening was seen in Type 1 diabetes patients in all four CD4+ subsets.

Every bit of the isolated RNA underwent reverse transcription, so sequencing read expressed TCRB transcripts. Libraries were prepared by immunoSEQ multiplex PCR; TCRdb keeps only in-frame clonotypes and omits some of them. The top ten hold roughly 0.015% of the sample, which has 300,000 to 400,000 clones, roughly 13% seen once. No antigen is known for these receptors. Sequenced sample: naive CD4+ T cells from blood. Receptors originate from a woman younger than 35 with type 1 diabetes.

This clone was observed a handful of times. This CDR3 is CASSVTSGTQYF. As DNA, the CDR3 is TGTGCCAGCAGTGTCACTAGCGGTACGCAGTATTTT. The rearrangement links TRBV25-1 to TRBJ2-3; 8 bases map to TRBD2. Germline lookup yields CDR1 MGHDK and CDR2 SYGVNS. This CDR3 has 12 residues. J gave up 8 bases and V 4 bases, and 2 bases lay outside the gene matches.

This clone has only a few counts. This chain connects TRBV6-5 to TRBJ2-1; 7 bases agree with TRBD2. Germline trimming cut 6 bases from V and 5 bases from J; bases unmatched to any gene: 10. Germline lookup yields CDR1 MNHEY and CDR2 SVGAGI. CDR3 size: 15 residues. The CDR3 DNA is TGTGCCAGCAGCTTCAAGCGGGAATGGCACAATGAGCAGTTCTTC. Translation gives CASSFKREWHNEQFF.

This chain joins TRBV4-1 and TRBJ2-3; no definite D call. The CDR3 length is 14 residues. Between the trimmed V and J ends, which lost 0 bases and 3 bases, there was a span of 7 bases. CDR1 is MGHRA, CDR2 YSYEKL, per germline. CDR3 DNA sequence: TGCGCCAGCAGCCAAGATATGTTAACAGATACGCAGTATTTT. Its translation: CASSQDMLTDTQYF.

The table lists this clone with a few counts. The chain recombines TRBV4-3 with TRBJ2-1; 14 positions agree with TRBD2. The CDR3 runs to 17 residues. CDR1 and CDR2 (germline): LGHNA, YSLEER. Germline trimming cut 1 base from V and 6 bases from J; bases unmatched to any gene: 5. The CDR3 nucleotides are TGCGCCAGCAGCCAAGCGGTGGGGACTAGCGGGAGCAATGAGCAGTTCTTC. Translation gives CASSQAVGTSGSNEQFF.

The chain has TRBV11-2 and TRBJ1-1; D might be TRBD1 (5 bases). Trimming pared 3 bases from V and 0 bases from J, leaving 11 bases between. CDR3 length: 15 amino acids. Germline values: CDR1 SGHAT, CDR2 FQNNGV. The CDR3, as DNA: TGTGCCAGCAGCTTGCAAGGGGCTCTGAACACTGAAGCTTTCTTT. It codes for CASSLQGALNTEAFF.

This clone was seen only a few times. The chain is built from TRBV6-6 and TRBJ2-7, with D perhaps matching TRBD2 (6 bases). The CDR3 contains 14 residues. Germline assignment: CDR1 MNHNY and CDR2 SVGAGI (reference sequence). V dropped 1 base and J dropped 3 bases, with 10 bases sitting between them. CDR3: CASSYYGGRYEQYF. The CDR3 nucleotides are TGTGCCAGCAGTTACTACGGGGGTCGCTACGAGCAGTACTTC.

The V gene is TRBV7-9, the J gene TRBJ1-1; 8 bases agree with TRBD1. CDR1 is SEHNR, CDR2 FQNEAQ, per germline (reference sequence). The CDR3 extends over 14 amino acids. V lost 5 bases, J lost 7 bases, and 9 bases stayed unmatched. The CDR3 DNA sequence: TGTGCCAGCAGCCGAAGGACAGGGAAAGTTGAAGCTTTCTTT. It is translated as CASSRRTGKVEAFF.

In this sample, this clone turned up a few times. The chain employs TRBV9 and TRBJ2-1; tentative D call: TRBD1 (6 bases). The germline V gene has CDR1 SGDLS and CDR2 YYNGEE. The CDR3 runs to 15 residues. Trimming shortened V by 0 bases and J by 4 bases, and 11 bases separated the two germline ends. The CDR3 here is CASSVAPDRYNEQFF. CDR3 in DNA: TGTGCCAGCAGCGTAGCACCGGACAGATACAATGAGCAGTTCTTC.

This clone came up a few times. The V gene is TRBV7-3, the J gene TRBJ2-5; 7 bases fit TRBD1. The germline V gene has CDR1 SGHTA and CDR2 FQGTGA. Trimming cost V 5 bases and J 5 bases; bases outside gene matches: 11. CDR3 length equals 15 residues. CDR3 sequence reads: CASSPTGQVRETQYF. Here the CDR3 DNA reads TGTGCCAGCAGCCCAACTGGACAGGTCAGGGAGACCCAGTACTTC.

This clone was counted once. The V gene is TRBV19, the J gene TRBJ2-5; TRBD1 aligns across 10 bases. After removal of 4 bases from V and 5 bases from J, the junction contained 10 bases not matched to a gene. This CDR3 region has 16 residues. The germline CDR1 and CDR2 sequences are LNHDA and SQIVND (reference sequence). In nucleotides, the CDR3 is TGTGCCAGTAGTACTAGGACAGGGGGAAAATTGGAGACCCAGTACTTC. Protein: CASSTRTGGKLETQYF.

The chain carries TRBV5-1 and TRBJ2-7, with D perhaps matching TRBD2 (5 bases). The ends were cut back, 0 bases at V and 2 bases at J, with 15 bases in the middle. CDR3 length: 16 amino acids. Germline loops: CDR1 SGHRS, CDR2 YFSETQ. CDR3 sequence reads: CASSLADSGYAYEQYF. CDR3 coding DNA: TGCGCCAGCAGCTTGGCCGACTCGGGATACGCCTACGAGCAGTACTTC.

The rearrangement uses TRBV7-9 and TRBJ2-3; D possibly corresponds to TRBD1 (5 bases). Trimming took off 0 bases at V and 8 bases at J, with 6 bases between the two ends. The CDR3 totals 12 residues. The germline V gene encodes CDR1 SEHNR and CDR2 FQNEAQ (reference sequence). This CDR3 reads CASSLAGRTQYF. DNA of the CDR3: TGTGCCAGCAGCTTAGCGGGGCGTACGCAGTATTTT.

This clone came up a few times. J is TRBJ2-1 and V is TRBV5-1, with 9 bases matching TRBD2. V was clipped by 1 base and J by 8 bases; unmatched bases: 4. From germline, CDR1 is SGHRS and CDR2 YFSETQ. This CDR3 comprises 14 residues. The CDR3 nucleotides are TGCGCCAGCAGCTTGTGGGTAGCGGGAGATGAGCAGTTCTTC. Encoded protein: CASSLWVAGDEQFF.

The chain uses TRBV7-9 and TRBJ2-7; a weak D match, TRBD2 (5 bases). This CDR3 has 14 amino acids. The germline V gene has CDR1 SEHNR and CDR2 FQNEAQ (reference sequence). V was clipped by 2 bases and J by 3 bases, with 11 bases between them. The CDR3 sequence is CASSLMAGSYEQYF. Here the CDR3 DNA reads TGTGCCAGCAGCTTAATGGCGGGCAGCTACGAGCAGTACTTC.

The table lists this clone with a count of one. The chain carries TRBV6-1 and TRBJ2-7; 14 bases agree with TRBD2. This CDR3 contains 15 residues. Looked up from germline, CDR1 is MNHNS and CDR2 is SASEGT. Germline trimming cut 6 bases from V and 1 base from J; bases unmatched to any gene: 2. For the CDR3, the DNA is TGTGCCAGCAGCCGACTAGCGGGAGGGTCCTACGAGCAGTACGTC. Residues: CASSRLAGGSYEQYV.

This clone was seen more than once but under ten times. The chain employs TRBV7-2 and TRBJ2-4, with TRBD2 identical over 7 bases. The CDR3 spans 14 residues. Looked up from germline, CDR1 is SGHTA and CDR2 is FQGNSA. The J segment lost 4 bases and the V segment lost 5 bases, leaving 5 bases of the junction unmatched. CDR3 nucleotides: TGTGCCAGCAGCAAAACTAGCGATAAAAACATTCAGTACTTC. This codes for CASSKTSDKNIQYF.

This clone was counted once. The V call is TRBV7-2, the J call TRBJ1-1; 9 bases are a match to TRBD1. The V gene end was trimmed by 4 bases and the J gene end by 1 base; junction bases not matched to a gene: 1. From germline, CDR1 is SGHTA and CDR2 FQGNSA. This CDR3 contains 14 residues. The CDR3 spells CASSSDRGNTEAFF. CDR3 nucleotide sequence: TGTGCCAGCAGCTCGGACAGGGGGAACACTGAAGCTTTCTTT.

V gene TRBV25-1 combines with J gene TRBJ1-1, with TRBD1 as a possible D gene (5 bases). The CDR3 consists of 13 residues. The V gene lost 8 bases and the J gene lost 1 base, with 11 bases spanning the gap. Germline V gives CDR1 MGHDK, CDR2 SYGVNS. The CDR3 coding sequence is TGTGCCAGCGCGGGACTCCGGAACACTGAAGCTTTCTTT. This encodes CASAGLRNTEAFF.

A few counts support this clone. This sequence joins TRBV18 and TRBJ1-5; 8 bases are shared with TRBD1. V was pared by 3 bases and J by 4 bases, with 8 bases of the junction left unmatched. The CDR3 loop spans 16 amino acids. Germline-derived CDR1 and CDR2 are KGHSH and LQKENI. Here the CDR3 DNA reads TGTGCCAGCTCACCGCTGGCCGGGACAGGTAATCAGCCCCAGCATTTT. It yields the protein CASSPLAGTGNQPQHF.

This chain links TRBV7-8 with TRBJ2-7; TRBD2 agrees at 9 bases. Germline CDR1 is SGHVS and CDR2 is FQNEAQ. J was trimmed by 1 base and V by 3 bases; bases with no gene match: 1. There are 14 residues in the CDR3. This chain's CDR3 is CASSFLAGSYEQYF. The CDR3 bases are TGTGCCAGCAGCTTTCTAGCGGGGTCCTACGAGCAGTACTTC.

The chain couples TRBV7-9 to TRBJ2-3; D possibly corresponds to TRBD1 (5 bases). V dropped 5 bases and J dropped 0 bases, with 15 bases sitting between them. This CDR3 region has 16 residues. Germline CDR1 SEHNR, CDR2 FQNEAQ (reference sequence). The CDR3 DNA sequence: TGTGCCAGCAGCCCCCCCAGGGTACCTAGCACAGATACGCAGTATTTT. Amino acid sequence: CASSPPRVPSTDTQYF.

The rearrangement uses TRBV4-3 and TRBJ1-6; TRBD1 might be the D (6 bases). This CDR3 has 14 amino acids. Per germline, CDR1 LGHNA and CDR2 YSLEER. The V and J ends lost 3 bases and 9 bases respectively, with 12 bases between them. CDR3 in amino acids: CASSHVEGVSPLHF. The CDR3 nucleotides are TGCGCCAGCAGCCACGTAGAGGGGGTTTCACCCCTCCACTTT.

The chain recombines TRBV4-2 with TRBJ2-3, with 9 bases that match TRBD2. The length of the CDR3 is 16 residues. Germline V gene sequence: CDR1 LGHNA, CDR2 YNFKEQ. With 4 bases clipped from V and 4 bases from J, the junction kept 9 bases outside the gene matches. The CDR3 sequence is CASSPGGAGGSDTQYF. CDR3 coding DNA: TGTGCCAGCAGCCCGGGAGGAGCGGGAGGATCAGATACGCAGTATTTT.

V and J are TRBV15 and TRBJ1-4, with D unclear. The CDR3 runs 15 residues. Trimming pared 0 bases from V and 1 base from J, leaving 6 bases between. The germline V gene has CDR1 LNHNV and CDR2 YYDKDF (reference sequence). For the CDR3, the DNA is TGTGCCACCAGCAGAGATCGAGGAACTAATGAAAAACTGTTTTTT. This translates into CATSRDRGTNEKLFF.

This chain uses TRBV5-4 with TRBJ1-1; D call uncertain. This CDR3 is built from 12 residues. CDR1 SGHNT and CDR2 YYREEE come from the germline V gene (reference sequence). V was clipped by 4 bases and J by 5 bases, with 9 bases between them. CDR3 nucleotides: TGTGCCAGCAGCCGGGGAGGGACTGAAGCTTTCTTT. Translated, it gives CASSRGGTEAFF.